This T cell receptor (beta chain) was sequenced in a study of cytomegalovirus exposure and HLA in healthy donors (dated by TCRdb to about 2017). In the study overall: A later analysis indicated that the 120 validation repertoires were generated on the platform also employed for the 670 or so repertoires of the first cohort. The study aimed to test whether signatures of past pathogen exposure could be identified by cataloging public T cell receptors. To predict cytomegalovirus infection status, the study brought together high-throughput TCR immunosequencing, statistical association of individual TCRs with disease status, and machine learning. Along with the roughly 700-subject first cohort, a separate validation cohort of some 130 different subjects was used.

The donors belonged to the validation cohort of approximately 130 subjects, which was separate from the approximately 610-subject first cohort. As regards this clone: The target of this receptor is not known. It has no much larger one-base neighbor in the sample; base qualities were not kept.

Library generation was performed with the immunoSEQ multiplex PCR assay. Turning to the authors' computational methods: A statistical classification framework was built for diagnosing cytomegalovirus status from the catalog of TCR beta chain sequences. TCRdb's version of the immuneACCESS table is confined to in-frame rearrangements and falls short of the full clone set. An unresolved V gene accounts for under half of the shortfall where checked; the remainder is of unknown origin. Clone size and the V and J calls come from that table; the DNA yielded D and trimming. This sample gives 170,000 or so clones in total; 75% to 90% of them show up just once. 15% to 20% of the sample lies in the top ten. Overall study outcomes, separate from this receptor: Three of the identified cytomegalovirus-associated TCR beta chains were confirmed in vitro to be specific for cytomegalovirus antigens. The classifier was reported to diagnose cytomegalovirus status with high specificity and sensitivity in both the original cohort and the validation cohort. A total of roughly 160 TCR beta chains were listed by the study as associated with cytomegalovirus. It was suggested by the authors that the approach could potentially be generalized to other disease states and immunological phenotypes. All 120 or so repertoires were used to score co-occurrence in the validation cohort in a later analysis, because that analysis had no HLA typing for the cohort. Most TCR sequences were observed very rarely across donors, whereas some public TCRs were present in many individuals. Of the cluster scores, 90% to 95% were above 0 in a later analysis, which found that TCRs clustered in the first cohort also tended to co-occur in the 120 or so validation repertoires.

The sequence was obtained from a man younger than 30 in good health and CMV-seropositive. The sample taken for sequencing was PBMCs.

The bases read TGTGCCAGCAGTGCCAGGGCGACAGGGGGCTGGAGCGAGCAGTACTTC. It encodes CASSARATGGWSEQYF. The chain is assembled from TRBV2 and TRBJ2-7; TRBD1 lines up with 10 middle nucleotides. Trimming accounts for 4 bases at V and 6 bases at J, while the number of junction bases matched to no gene is 12. CDR1 is given as SNHLY and CDR2 as FYNNEI, both from the germline V gene. Measured from the cysteine to the phenylalanine, the CDR3 is 16 residues long. The retained sequence is limited to the CDR3, 48 bases, with the frame set at the first base.